These T cell receptor beta chains were read from a single sample in a study of control samples from healthy donors and cancer patients. The repertoire was sequenced with immunoSEQ multiplex PCR; TCRdb's copy has only in-frame clones and lacks some. The profile shows some 120,000 clones, around nine tenths of them singletons. The specimen sequenced was blood. Source of these receptors: a man younger than 45 in good health. Each CDR3 is given with its conserved first and last residue. Fields, in order: V gene, J gene, clone size, D gene, CDR3 protein, CDR3 DNA. A D gene is named only where the DNA matches it firmly. Size is stated for part of the rows, as once, few or many counts, or as a class when the clone is expanded.

V: TRBV5-1
J: TRBJ1-3
size: -
D: -
CDR3: CASSLAGGPSGNTIYF
DNA: TGCGCCAGCAGCTTGGCCGGGGGTCCCTCTGGAAACACCATATATTTT

V: TRBV18
J: TRBJ2-1
size: -
D: -
CDR3: CASSPKEVYDYNEQFF
DNA: TGTGCCAGCTCACCCAAGGAGGTTTACGACTACAATGAGCAGTTCTTC

V: TRBV4-2
J: TRBJ1-2
size: once
D: -
CDR3: CASSQVGERGAGYTF
DNA: TGTGCCAGCAGCCAAGTAGGGGAAAGGGGAGCTGGCTACACCTTC

V: TRBV19
J: TRBJ2-1
size: -
D: -
CDR3: CATSTGSYNEQFF
DNA: TGTGCCACCTCGACAGGCTCCTACAATGAGCAGTTCTTC

V: TRBV9
J: TRBJ2-5
size: -
D: -
CDR3: CASSVAGNTQETQYF
DNA: TGTGCCAGCAGCGTAGCGGGTAACACACAAGAGACCCAGTACTTC

V: TRBV30
J: TRBJ1-5
size: -
D: -
CDR3: CAWSVMGTAPQHF
DNA: TGTGCCTGGAGTGTCATGGGAACGGCGCCCCAGCATTTT

V: TRBV14
J: TRBJ1-2
size: -
D: TRBD1
CDR3: CASSRDRGYGYTF
DNA: TGTGCCAGCAGTCGGGACAGAGGTTATGGCTACACCTTC

V: TRBV30
J: TRBJ2-5
size: -
D: -
CDR3: CAWSSGGGRETQYF
DNA: TGTGCCTGGAGTTCAGGGGGGGGCAGGGAGACCCAGTACTTC

V: TRBV4-1
J: TRBJ1-1
size: -
D: -
CDR3: CASSQEGRGTEAFF
DNA: TGCGCCAGCAGCCAAGAGGGGCGAGGGACTGAAGCTTTCTTT

V: TRBV2
J: TRBJ1-5
size: once
D: TRBD1
CDR3: CASSEDRARKPQHF
DNA: TGTGCCAGCAGTGAGGACAGGGCCAGGAAGCCCCAGCATTTT